One TCR beta chain is described in this entry. PCR primers comprised 60 Vbeta and 13 Jbeta primers. Clones were sequenced by immunoSEQ multiplex PCR, and TCRdb holds only the in-frame ones, with some missing. The sample records 100,000 or so clones, 67% being singletons. The entry originates in a study of cytomegalovirus exposure and HLA in healthy donors. Overall study context: Within an early data release were about 85 million unique TCRs drawn from HLA-typed donors.

The donors (healthy individuals) were bone marrow donors. The CDR3 contains 15 residues. Per germline, CDR1 SGHRS and CDR2 YFSETQ. Trimming left V 4 bases short and J 1 base short, with 14 bases between. Sequenced sample: PBMCs. The origin of this receptor is a man aged 25-45 years in good health and CMV-seronegative. The V and J genes are TRBV5-1 and TRBJ1-1, with D maybe TRBD1 (6 bases). This CDR3 reads CASSQGHIQNTEAFF. The DNA for the CDR3 is TGCGCCAGCAGCCAGGGACACATTCAGAACACTGAAGCTTTCTTT.